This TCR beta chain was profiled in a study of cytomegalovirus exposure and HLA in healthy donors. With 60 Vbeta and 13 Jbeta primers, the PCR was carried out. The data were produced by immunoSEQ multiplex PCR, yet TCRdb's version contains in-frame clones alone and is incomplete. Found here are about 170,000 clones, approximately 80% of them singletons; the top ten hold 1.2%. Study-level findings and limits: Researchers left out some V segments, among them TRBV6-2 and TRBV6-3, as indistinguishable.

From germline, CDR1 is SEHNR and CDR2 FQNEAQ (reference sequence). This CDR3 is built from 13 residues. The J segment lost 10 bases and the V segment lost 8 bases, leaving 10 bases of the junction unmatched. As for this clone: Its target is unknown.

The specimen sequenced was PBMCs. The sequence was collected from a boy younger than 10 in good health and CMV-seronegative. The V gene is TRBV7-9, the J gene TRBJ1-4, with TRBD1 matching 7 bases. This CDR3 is CASGYRGQGKLFF. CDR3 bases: TGTGCCAGCGGTTACAGGGGACAAGGAAAACTGTTTTTT.